This T cell receptor (beta chain) emerged from a study of T cell responses to AZD1222 COVID-19 vaccine. General observations from the study: Nearly half of unique spike-specific TCRs reportedly avoided B.1.351 and B.1.1.7 mutated regions. White British people made up most donors, females outnumbered males, and clonal diversity was possibly underestimated. No day 14 peak samples; only post-peak repertoires were characterized. Only five or six AZD1222 recipients were seropositive at baseline.

Germline V gives CDR1 SNHLY, CDR2 FYNNEI. The V and J ends lost 0 bases and 14 bases respectively, with 14 bases between them. CDR3 length equals 14 residues. On this clone: Its antigen is not identified.

Produced via immunoSEQ multiplex PCR; TCRdb's table is partial and in-frame only. The sample holds nearly 110,000 clones, less than 95% seen once. The sequence derives from an adult who received the AZD1222 COVID-19 vaccine. Sequencing used peripheral blood, obtained 28 days after the second AZD1222 dose. V is TRBV2 and J is TRBJ1-6; maybe TRBD1 (5 bases). The CDR3 DNA follows: TGTGCCAGCAGTGAAGCGCTGAGGACACGAGCCCTCCACTTT. The encoded protein is CASSEALRTRALHF.